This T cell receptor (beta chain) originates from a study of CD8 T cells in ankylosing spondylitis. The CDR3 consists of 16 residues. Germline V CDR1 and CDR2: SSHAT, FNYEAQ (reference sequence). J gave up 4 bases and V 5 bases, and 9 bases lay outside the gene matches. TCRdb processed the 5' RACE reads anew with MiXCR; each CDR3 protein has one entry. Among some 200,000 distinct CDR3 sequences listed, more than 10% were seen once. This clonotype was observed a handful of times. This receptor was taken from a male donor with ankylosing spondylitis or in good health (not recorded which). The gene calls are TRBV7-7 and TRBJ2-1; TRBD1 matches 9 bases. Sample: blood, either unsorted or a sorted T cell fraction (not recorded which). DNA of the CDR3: TGTGCCAGCAGCCTCACCCGGACAGGGGATTACAATGAGCAGTTCTTC. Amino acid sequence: CASSLTRTGDYNEQFF.